Listed below are T cell receptor beta chains from one sample, sequenced in a study of blood T cell repertoires in COVID-19. The table came from immunoSEQ multiplex PCR; TCRdb's copy has only in-frame clones and leaves some out. This sample carries 200,000 to 250,000 clones, around 90% of them seen once, and the ten largest clones take less than 3.5%. Sequences were obtained from peripheral blood. The receptors come from a man aged 25-45 years with COVID-19, enrolled during active disease. Each CDR3 is given with its conserved first and last residue. D genes are given only for firm matches. Clone size, where shown, is once, few, many, or a class for clones that have expanded.

clone size	V gene	D gene	J gene	CDR3 protein	CDR3 DNA
-	TRBV21-1	-	TRBJ1-4	CASSKEGTPQNEKLFF	TGTGCCAGCAGCAAAGAAGGGACACCTCAGAATGAAAAACTGTTTTTT
-	TRBV27	-	TRBJ2-3	CASSFGRGTDTQYF	TGTGCCAGCAGTTTTGGTAGGGGGACAGATACGCAGTATTTT
-	TRBV28	TRBD1	TRBJ1-5	CASSLFGTGNGKPQHF	TGTGCCAGCAGTTTATTCGGGACAGGGAATGGAAAACCCCAGCATTTT
-	TRBV5-1	TRBD1	TRBJ1-3	CASSLLGQGGNTIYF	TGCGCCAGCAGCTTGCTAGGACAGGGCGGAAACACCATATATTTT
few	TRBV7-9	-	TRBJ2-5	CASSFRTDQETQYF	TGTGCCAGCAGCTTCAGGACAGACCAAGAGACCCAGTACTTC
-	TRBV5-6	-	TRBJ1-1	CASSLRGEAFF	TGTGCCAGCAGCTTGCGGGGGGAAGCTTTCTTT
-	TRBV28	TRBD2	TRBJ2-1	CASSFAGLAGFSNNEQFF	TGTGCCAGCAGTTTTGCGGGTCTAGCGGGTTTTTCGAACAATGAGCAGTTCTTC
-	TRBV19	TRBD1	TRBJ1-2	CASSIQTGGYGYTF	TGTGCCAGTAGTATCCAGACAGGGGGCTATGGCTACACCTTC
-	TRBV27	-	TRBJ1-3	CASSPRIEENTIYF	TGTGCCAGCAGCCCCCGGATCGAGGAAAACACCATATATTTT
-	TRBV7-2	-	TRBJ2-5	CASSPTGASRSQYF	TGTGCCAGCAGCCCAACAGGAGCCTCTCGGTCCCAGTACTTC
-	TRBV6-5	-	TRBJ1-1	CASWEGLGTFF	TGTGCCAGTTGGGAGGGACTCGGAACTTTCTTT
-	TRBV18	-	TRBJ1-1	CASSPPGGTEAFF	TGTGCCAGCTCACCACCGGGGGGCACTGAAGCTTTCTTT
-	TRBV12-3/TRBV12-4	TRBD1	TRBJ1-1	CASRQGLTEAFF	TGTGCCAGCAGACAGGGGCTCACTGAAGCTTTCTTT
-	TRBV2	TRBD1	TRBJ1-5	CASSWTGRNNQPQHF	TGTGCCAGCAGTTGGACAGGGCGGAACAATCAGCCCCAGCATTTT
-	TRBV10-3	-	TRBJ1-3	CATRSPEGGNTIYF	TGTGCCACACGAAGCCCCGAGGGAGGAAACACCATATATTTT
few	TRBV29-1	TRBD1	TRBJ1-4	CSGRQGGEKLFF	TGCAGCGGTCGACAGGGAGGTGAAAAACTGTTTTTT
-	TRBV14	-	TRBJ1-1	CASSHLRGKRVDTEAFF	TGTGCCAGCAGCCACCTCAGGGGTAAGAGGGTCGACACTGAAGCTTTCTTT
-	TRBV5-1	TRBD1	TRBJ2-2	CASSLDGTGGRVLDTGELFF	TGCGCCAGCAGCTTGGACGGGACAGGGGGCCGGGTATTGGACACCGGGGAGCTGTTTTTT
-	TRBV18	TRBD2	TRBJ2-1	CASSLYSGLSSYNEQFF	TGTGCCAGCTCTCTCTATAGCGGGCTAAGCTCCTACAATGAGCAGTTCTTC
-	TRBV6-5	TRBD1	TRBJ2-7	CASSYSQGLGDEQYF	TGTGCCAGCAGTTACTCACAGGGGTTGGGCGACGAGCAGTACTTC
-	TRBV7-6	-	TRBJ2-3	CASSLAFGTDTQYF	TGTGCCAGCAGCTTAGCATTCGGCACAGATACGCAGTATTTT
few	TRBV5-6	TRBD1	TRBJ1-2	CASSFNDRGGYGYTF	TGTGCCAGCAGCTTTAATGACAGGGGAGGCTATGGCTACACCTTC
once	TRBV5-1	-	TRBJ1-4	CASSEGQPREKLFF	TGCGCCAGCAGCGAAGGACAGCCAAGGGAAAAACTGTTTTTT
-	TRBV10-3	TRBD1	TRBJ1-6	CAISEGQVNSPLHF	TGTGCCATCAGTGAGGGACAGGTTAATTCACCCCTCCACTTT
-	TRBV2	-	TRBJ1-2	CAKNSGINYGYTF	TGTGCCAAAAACTCCGGGATAAACTATGGCTACACCTTC
-	TRBV19	TRBD1	TRBJ1-5	CASELTAGGYSNQPQHF	TGTGCCAGTGAACTTACCGCAGGGGGTTATAGCAATCAGCCCCAGCATTTT
-	TRBV24-1	TRBD2	TRBJ2-7	CATSDSGGFSSYEQYF	TGTGCCACCAGTGATTCGGGAGGTTTTTCCTCCTACGAGCAGTACTTC
-	TRBV19	-	TRBJ1-3	CASSIYHGSSSGNTIYF	TGTGCCAGTAGTATTTATCACGGGTCCAGCTCTGGAAACACCATATATTTT
-	TRBV5-1	TRBD2	TRBJ2-1	CASSFLAGASNEQFF	TGCGCCAGCAGCTTTCTAGCGGGAGCGTCCAATGAGCAGTTCTTC
-	TRBV5-4	-	TRBJ2-1	CASSLPGSYNEQFF	TGTGCCAGCAGCTTGCCAGGTTCCTACAATGAGCAGTTCTTC
-	TRBV10-3	TRBD2	TRBJ2-1	CAIQAGPAPPYNEQFF	TGTGCCATCCAAGCGGGACCCGCCCCCCCTTACAATGAGCAGTTCTTC
few	TRBV7-2	-	TRBJ1-5	CASSLDGQGYQPQHF	TGTGCCAGCAGCTTAGATGGGCAGGGCTATCAGCCCCAGCATTTT
-	TRBV14	-	TRBJ2-1	CASSQGMSSYNEQFF	TGTGCCAGCAGCCAAGGAATGAGCTCCTACAATGAGCAGTTCTTC
-	TRBV6-1	TRBD1	TRBJ1-2	CASSEVGLPQGARSYGYTF	TGTGCCAGCAGTGAAGTAGGCCTACCACAGGGGGCGCGGAGCTATGGCTACACCTTC
-	TRBV11-3	-	TRBJ1-4	CASSLSGETNEKLFF	TGTGCCAGCAGCTTAAGCGGGGAGACTAATGAAAAACTGTTTTTT
-	TRBV24-1	TRBD2	TRBJ2-1	CATSDLSSGRGNEQFF	TGTGCCACCAGTGATTTATCTAGCGGGAGAGGCAATGAGCAGTTCTTC
-	TRBV14	TRBD2	TRBJ2-1	CASSRGTSGTFSYNEQFF	TGTGCCAGCAGCCGGGGGACTAGCGGGACCTTCTCCTACAATGAGCAGTTCTTC
-	TRBV27	-	TRBJ1-1	CASSKNLGGDTEAFF	TGTGCCAGCAGCAAAAACCTTGGGGGGGACACTGAAGCTTTCTTT
once	TRBV15	-	TRBJ1-1	CATSSENTEAFF	TGTGCCACCAGTTCAGAGAACACTGAAGCTTTCTTT
-	TRBV7-8	TRBD2	TRBJ2-7	CASSLYSGGAYEQYF	TGTGCCAGCAGCTTGTATAGCGGGGGGGCCTACGAGCAGTACTTC
-	TRBV6-1	TRBD2	TRBJ2-7	CASSEGLAENYEQYF	TGTGCCAGCAGTGAAGGACTAGCGGAAAACTACGAGCAGTACTTC
-	TRBV28	TRBD1	TRBJ1-3	CASTPLGQGALSGNTIYF	TGTGCCAGCACCCCTCTTGGACAGGGGGCTCTCTCTGGAAACACCATATATTTT